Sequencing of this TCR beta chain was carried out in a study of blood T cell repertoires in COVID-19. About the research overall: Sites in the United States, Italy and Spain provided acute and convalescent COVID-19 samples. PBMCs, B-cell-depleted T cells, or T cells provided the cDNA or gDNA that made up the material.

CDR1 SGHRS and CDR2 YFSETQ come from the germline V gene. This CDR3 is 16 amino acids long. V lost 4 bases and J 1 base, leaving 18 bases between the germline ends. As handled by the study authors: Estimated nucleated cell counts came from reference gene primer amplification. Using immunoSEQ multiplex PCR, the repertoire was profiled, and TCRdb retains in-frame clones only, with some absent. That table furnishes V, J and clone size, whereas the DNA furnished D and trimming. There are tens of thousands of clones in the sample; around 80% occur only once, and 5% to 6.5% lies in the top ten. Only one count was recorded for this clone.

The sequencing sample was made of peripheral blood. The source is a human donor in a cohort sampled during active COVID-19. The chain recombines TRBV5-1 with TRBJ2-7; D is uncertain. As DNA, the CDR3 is TGCGCCAGCAGCCGCTCCAGGTCCGAAGGTTCCTACGAGCAGTACTTC. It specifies CASSRSRSEGSYEQYF.